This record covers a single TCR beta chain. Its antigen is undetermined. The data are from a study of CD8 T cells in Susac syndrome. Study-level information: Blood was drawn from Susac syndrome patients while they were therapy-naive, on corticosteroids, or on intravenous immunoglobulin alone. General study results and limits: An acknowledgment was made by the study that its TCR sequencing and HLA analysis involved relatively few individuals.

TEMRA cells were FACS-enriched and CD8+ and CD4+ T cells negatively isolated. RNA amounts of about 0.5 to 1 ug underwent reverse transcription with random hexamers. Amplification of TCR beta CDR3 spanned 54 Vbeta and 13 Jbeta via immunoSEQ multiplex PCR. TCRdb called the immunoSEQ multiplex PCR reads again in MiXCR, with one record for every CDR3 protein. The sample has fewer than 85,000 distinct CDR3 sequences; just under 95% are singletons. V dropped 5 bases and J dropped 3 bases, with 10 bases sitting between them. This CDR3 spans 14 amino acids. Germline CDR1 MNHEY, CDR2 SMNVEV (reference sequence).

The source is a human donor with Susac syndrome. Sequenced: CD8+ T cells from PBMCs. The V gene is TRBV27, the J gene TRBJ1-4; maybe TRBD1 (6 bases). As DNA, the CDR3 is TGTGCCAGCAGTGGGGGCGTAGCTAATGAAAAACTGTTTTTT. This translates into CASSGGVANEKLFF.